These 7 T cell receptor beta chains originate from one sample sequenced in a study of blood T cell repertoires in COVID-19. Clones were sequenced by immunoSEQ multiplex PCR, and TCRdb holds only the in-frame ones, with some missing. The sample lists a few hundred thousand clones; just over 85% were seen once. The sequencing input was peripheral blood. The receptors come from a man aged 30 to 39 who had recovered from COVID-19.

This clone has just a few counts. V gene TRBV5-4 combines with J gene TRBJ1-5, with TRBD1 as a possible D gene (6 bases). CDR1 and CDR2 from the germline V gene are SGHNT and YYREEE (reference sequence). Trimming took off 0 bases at V and 5 bases at J, with 24 bases between the two ends. This CDR3 comprises 19 residues. The CDR3 is CASSLGGVSRRDNHQPQHF. CDR3 DNA: TGTGCCAGCAGCTTGGGGGGTGTTAGCCGCCGGGACAACCATCAGCCCCAGCATTTT.

This rearrangement joins TRBV3-1 (or the pseudogene TRBV3-2) to TRBJ1-5; no clear D. Trimming took off 2 bases at V and 0 bases at J, with 8 bases between the two ends. This CDR3 is built from 15 residues. Germline loops: CDR1 LGHDT, CDR2 YNNKEL (reference sequence). CDR3 sequence: CASSQWGDSNQPQHF. The CDR3 region has the DNA TGTGCCAGCAGCCAATGGGGAGATAGCAATCAGCCCCAGCATTTT.

The CDR3 sequence: CATLRTTHSGNTIYF. As DNA, the CDR3 is TGTGCCACTCTTCGGACAACTCACTCTGGAAACACCATATATTTT. The chain combines TRBV6-5 with TRBJ1-3, with D tentatively TRBD1 (5 bases). V dropped 10 bases and J dropped 0 bases, with 16 bases sitting between them. The germline V gene has CDR1 MNHEY and CDR2 SVGAGI. This CDR3 region has 15 residues.

This clone showed up just a few times. The chain carries TRBV11-2 and TRBJ1-2, with D tentatively TRBD1 (5 bases). V gave up 1 base and J gave up 4 bases, with 13 bases separating them. The CDR3 runs 15 residues. Germline V gene data show CDR1 as SGHAT and CDR2 as FQNNGV. The CDR3 is CASSLAGIYGYGYTF. CDR3 bases: TGTGCCAGCAGCTTAGCAGGGATATATGGCTATGGCTACACCTTC.

The CDR3: CASSYGRGFRQPQHF. As DNA, the CDR3 is TGTGCCAGCAGTTACGGCAGGGGGTTTCGTCAGCCCCAGCATTTT. The chain is built from TRBV6-5 and TRBJ1-5; 7 nucleotides agree with TRBD1. Losses at the gene ends were 2 bases for V and 6 bases for J; bases not matched to a gene: 7. The CDR3 spans 15 residues. The V gene's germline CDR1 is MNHEY and CDR2 SVGAGI.

This sequence joins TRBV5-8 and TRBJ2-7, with 10 positions matching TRBD1. In germline, CDR1 is SGHTS, CDR2 YDEGEE. After removal of 1 base from V and 4 bases from J, the junction contained 5 bases not matched to a gene. The CDR3 consists of 15 residues. CDR3 protein: CASSLWGQGTYEQYF. In DNA, the CDR3 is TGTGCCAGCAGCTTGTGGGGACAGGGGACTTACGAGCAGTACTTC.

J is TRBJ2-3 and V is TRBV3-1 (or the pseudogene TRBV3-2); 7 bases match TRBD2. The CDR3 length is 16 residues. V trimming: 0 bases; J trimming: 2 bases; junction bases outside the gene matches: 5. Germline assignment: CDR1 LGHDT and CDR2 YNNKEL (reference sequence). CDR3: CASSQEGRGFTDTQYF. The CDR3 nucleotides read TGTGCCAGCAGCCAAGAGGGGCGGGGGTTCACAGATACGCAGTATTTT.